The sequence of this TCR beta chain was determined in a study of yellow fever vaccine responses in identical twins. General study points: Reportedly, the response of twins' T cells to the vaccine seemed partly convergent, partly personalized.

In TCRdb, the RT-PCR reads were re-called with MiXCR into one record per CDR3 protein. The table has 6,000 to 8,500 distinct CDR3 sequences, approximately 86% seen once. V shed 4 bases and J 3 bases; nucleotides not matched to a gene: 5. This CDR3 contains 15 residues. This clonotype has only a few counts. The target antigen is unknown. The sequenced sample was T cells from blood (PBMCs), unsorted or a sorted subset (not recorded which), obtained before or after yellow fever vaccination (not recorded which). The TCR was taken from a woman aged 18 to 35 who received the yellow fever vaccine. The chain uses TRBV12-3 or TRBV12-4 and TRBJ2-1, with TRBD2 matching over 8 bases. CDR3 DNA: TGTGCCAGCAGTTCTGAGCGGGGGAGCTACAATGAGCAGTTCTTC. This translates into CASSSERGSYNEQFF.